The 29 T cell receptor beta chains in this list originate from one sample, sequenced in a study of shared clonotypes between healthy human individuals. The assay was immunoSEQ multiplex PCR, and TCRdb's table has in-frame clones only and misses some. The sample has around 1.5 million clones, about 98% seen once. The sample comprised naive CD4+ T cells sorted from blood. The subset denotes: CD45RA+ positively selected. The receptors were sampled from a man aged 25 to 40 in good health.

CDR3 protein: CASSLAPSHNTEAFF. DNA for the CDR3: TGTGCCAGCAGCTTAGCCCCGTCCCATAACACTGAAGCTTTCTTT. The chain has TRBV7-9 and TRBJ1-1; the D is unclear. Germline assignment: CDR1 SEHNR and CDR2 FQNEAQ (reference sequence). V dropped 0 bases and J dropped 2 bases, with 10 bases sitting between them. The CDR3 is 15 amino acids.

V usage is TRBV7-3 and J usage is TRBJ2-1, with 7 bases fitting TRBD1. CDR1 is SGHTA and CDR2 is FQGTGA in the germline V gene. CDR3 size: 13 residues. The J segment lost 10 bases and the V segment lost 1 base, leaving 4 bases of the junction unmatched. The CDR3 DNA reads as TGTGCCAGCAGCTTAAACAGGGGTAAAGAGCAGTTCTTC. Translating gives CASSLNRGKEQFF.

This sequence joins TRBV18 and TRBJ2-1; 10 nucleotides agree with TRBD2. The CDR3 is 16 amino acids. The V gene's germline CDR1 is KGHSH and CDR2 LQKENI. With V trimmed by 3 bases and J by 5 bases, 7 bases remained unmatched. Here the CDR3 reads CASSPLSLAGDNEQFF. In DNA, the CDR3 is TGTGCCAGCTCACCTCTTTCCCTAGCGGGAGACAATGAGCAGTTCTTC.

V and J are TRBV28 and TRBJ1-2, with 12 nucleotides matching TRBD1. CDR1 MDHEN and CDR2 SYDVKM come from the germline V gene. Losses at the gene ends were 4 bases for V and 6 bases for J; bases not matched to a gene: 12. There are 17 residues in the CDR3. CDR3 DNA: TGTGCCAGCAGTTCAGGGACAGGGGGCGCGAGGCCGCATGGCTACACCTTC. This sequence encodes CASSSGTGGARPHGYTF.

J is TRBJ1-2 and V is TRBV6-5; D is undetermined. The CDR3 consists of 11 residues. CDR1 is MNHEY and CDR2 is SVGAGI in the germline V gene. Trimming took 4 bases from V and 3 from J, leaving 3 bases between them. Here the CDR3 DNA reads TGTGCCAGCAGTTTCGACTATGGCTACACCTTC. The encoded protein is CASSFDYGYTF.

The V call is TRBV21-1, the J call TRBJ2-7; the table's D call TRBD1 went unverified against the DNA. TRBV21-1 is noted as a pseudogene. The CDR3 has 13 residues. CDR3 sequence: CASSQGGSHEQYF. The CDR3 DNA sequence: TGTGCCAGCAGTCAAGGGGGATCCCACGAGCAGTACTTC.

The rearrangement links TRBV29-1 to TRBJ1-3; D might be TRBD1 (6 bases). This CDR3 is built from 14 residues. V lost 6 bases and J lost 2, with 14 bases in between. Germline V gives CDR1 SQVTM, CDR2 ANQGSEA. The CDR3 sequence is CSVSRDNTGNTIYF. CDR3 bases: TGCAGCGTAAGCCGGGACAACACTGGAAACACCATATATTTT.

The rearrangement links TRBV5-6 to TRBJ2-7; tentative D call: TRBD1 (6 bases). Germline-derived CDR1 and CDR2 are SGHDT and YYEEEE. The germline V and J ends were trimmed by 0 bases and 1 base, with 11 bases remaining between them. This CDR3 has 15 residues. The CDR3 region is CASSLVDRLSYEQYF. The CDR3 DNA sequence: TGTGCCAGCAGCTTGGTCGACAGGCTATCCTACGAGCAGTACTTC. The whole variable domain, remainder taken from reference TRBV5-6 and TRBJ2-7, is DAGVTQSPTHLIKTRGQQVTLRCSPKSGHDTVSWYQQALGQGPQFIFQYYEEEERQRGNFPDRFSGHQFPNYSSELNVNALLLGDSALYLCASSLVDRLSYEQYFGPGTRLTVT.

The chain combines TRBV19 with TRBJ1-5, with 7 bases matching TRBD1. This CDR3 region has 15 residues. CDR1 and CDR2 (germline): LNHDA, SQIVND (reference sequence). The V gene end was trimmed by 1 base and the J gene end by 9 bases; junction bases not matched to a gene: 9. CDR3: CASSIGPGGKRPQHF. The CDR3 coding sequence is TGTGCCAGTAGTATAGGTCCAGGGGGTAAGAGGCCCCAGCATTTT.

V gene TRBV7-2 combines with J gene TRBJ2-1; 8 bases align to TRBD1. The CDR3 sequence is 15 residues long. The trim removed 6 bases at V and 0 bases at J, leaving 4 bases unmatched. CDR1 is SGHTA, CDR2 FQGNSA, per germline. In nucleotides, the CDR3 is TGTGCCAGCAGGGGACAGGTAAGCTCCTACAATGAGCAGTTCTTC. Translated: CASRGQVSSYNEQFF.

The genes are TRBV18 and TRBJ1-5; 7 nucleotides match TRBD1. Looked up from germline, CDR1 is KGHSH and CDR2 is LQKENI. This CDR3 has 16 residues. The ends lost 3 bases at V and 7 bases at J; junction bases unmatched: 12. The CDR3 sequence: CASSPLGQDAGQPQHF. CDR3 DNA: TGTGCCAGCTCACCTCTCGGACAGGACGCAGGGCAGCCCCAGCATTTT.

This chain joins TRBV13 and TRBJ2-1; weak D call: TRBD2 (6 bases). The V end lost 0 bases, the J end lost 3 bases, and 12 bases lay between the germline ends. This CDR3 contains 16 residues. The germline V gene has CDR1 PRHDT and CDR2 FYEKMQ (reference sequence). The CDR3 sequence: CASSLGERRVYNEQFF. As DNA, the CDR3 is TGTGCCAGCAGCTTAGGCGAGCGGAGGGTCTACAATGAGCAGTTCTTC.

The CDR3, as DNA: TGCGCCAGCAGCAGCCTGGCACTAAGCTCCTCCTACAATGAGCAGTTCTTC. Its translation: CASSSLALSSSYNEQFF. This sequence joins TRBV5-1 and TRBJ2-1; D not resolved. Per the germline V gene, CDR1 is SGHRS and CDR2 is YFSETQ. This CDR3 contains 17 residues. V was pared by 4 bases and J by 0 bases, with 17 bases between.

The table lists this clone with a count of one. V is TRBV6-1 and J is TRBJ1-1; TRBD1 is a possible D gene (5 bases). V was clipped by 3 bases and J by 6 bases, with 11 bases between them. Per the germline V gene, CDR1 is MNHNS and CDR2 is SASEGT. The CDR3 loop spans 13 amino acids. This chain's CDR3 is CASSDGASPEAFF. The CDR3, as DNA: TGTGCCAGCAGTGATGGGGCCAGCCCTGAAGCTTTCTTT.

The chain combines TRBV4-3 with TRBJ2-2; weak D call: TRBD2 (6 bases). Germline V gene data show CDR1 as LGHNA and CDR2 as YSLEER. This CDR3 has 16 residues. Trimming took off 1 base at V and 4 bases at J, with 13 bases between the two ends. The CDR3 DNA reads TGCGCCAGCAGCCAAGGAACGGGAGCTAGCACCGGGGAGCTGTTTTTT. It codes for CASSQGTGASTGELFF.

The chain combines TRBV30 with TRBJ1-1; D gene ambiguous. Germline loops: CDR1 GTSNPN, CDR2 SVGIG (reference sequence). The CDR3 consists of 13 residues. The V gene lost 0 bases and the J gene lost 0 bases, with 5 bases spanning the gap. Written as DNA, the CDR3 is TGTGCCTGGAGTGTGGCAGTGAACACTGAAGCTTTCTTT. Amino acids: CAWSVAVNTEAFF. Using reference TRBV30 and TRBJ1-1 for the parts outside the CDR3, the full variable domain is SQTIHQWPATLVQPVGSPLSLECTVEGTSNPNLYWYRQAAGRGLQLLFYSVGIGQISSEVPQNLSASRPQDRQFILSSKKLLLSDSGFYLCAWSVAVNTEAFFGQGTRLTVV.

The chain is built from TRBV11-2 and TRBJ2-1, with D uncertain. The CDR3 covers 14 residues. Trimming left V 0 bases short and J 7 bases short, with 10 bases between. Germline CDR1 and CDR2: SGHAT and FQNNGV. The CDR3, as DNA: TGTGCCAGCAGCTTAGATAACCCGTTTAATGAGCAGTTCTTC. This sequence encodes CASSLDNPFNEQFF.

This chain joins TRBV2 and TRBJ2-7; 9 bases agree with TRBD2. This CDR3 has 15 residues. From germline, CDR1 is SNHLY and CDR2 FYNNEI. The junction had 6 bases not matched to a gene; V was cut back by 0 bases and J by 6 bases. The CDR3 reads CASSEALAGVAEQYF. In nucleotides, the CDR3 is TGTGCCAGCAGTGAAGCGTTAGCGGGAGTGGCCGAGCAGTACTTC.

The chain carries TRBV9 and TRBJ2-2; no clear D gene. The CDR3 covers 16 residues. Looked up from germline, CDR1 is SGDLS and CDR2 is YYNGEE. V was trimmed by 0 bases and J by 6 bases, leaving 15 bases between them. The CDR3 coding sequence is TGTGCCAGCAGCGTAGCGACCCGGGTATTGTCCGGGGAGCTGTTTTTT. It codes for CASSVATRVLSGELFF. Combining the CDR3 with reference TRBV9 and TRBJ2-2 gives the whole variable domain DSGVTQTPKHLITATGQRVTLRCSPRSGDLSVYWYQQSLDQGLQFLIQYYNGEERAKGNILERFSAQQFPDLHSELNLSSLELGDSALYFCASSVATRVLSGELFFGEGSRLTVL.

J is TRBJ2-5 and V is TRBV14, with unresolved D. Looked up from germline, CDR1 is SGHDN and CDR2 is FVKESK. V lost 4 bases and J lost 0, with 18 bases in between. CDR3 length: 17 amino acids. The CDR3 sequence is CASSLGRWKAYQETQYF. CDR3 nucleotide sequence: TGTGCCAGCAGCCTCGGGCGCTGGAAAGCGTACCAAGAGACCCAGTACTTC. Complete variable domain (other parts from reference TRBV14 and TRBJ2-5): EAGVTQFPSHSVIEKGQTVTLRCDPISGHDNLYWYRRVMGKEIKFLLHFVKESKQDESGMPNNRFLAERTGGTYSTLKVQPAELEDSGVYFCASSLGRWKAYQETQYFGPGTRLLVL.

The chain employs TRBV19 and TRBJ2-3; 10 bases agree with TRBD1. Germline values: CDR1 LNHDA, CDR2 SQIVND (reference sequence). The CDR3 is made up of 13 amino acids. With V trimmed by 10 bases and J by 3 bases, 4 bases remained unmatched. CDR3 residues: CATGQGVTDTQYF. CDR3 bases: TGTGCCACCGGACAGGGGGTAACAGATACGCAGTATTTT.

V is TRBV9 and J is TRBJ2-1; D is uncertain. V was pared by 1 base and J by 7 bases, with 9 bases between. Germline CDR1 reads SGDLS; CDR2 reads YYNGEE. This CDR3 contains 13 residues. The chain's CDR3 is CASSVSVVNEQFF. As DNA, the CDR3 is TGTGCCAGCAGCGTATCGGTTGTGAATGAGCAGTTCTTC. Combining the CDR3 with reference TRBV9 and TRBJ2-1 gives the whole variable domain DSGVTQTPKHLITATGQRVTLRCSPRSGDLSVYWYQQSLDQGLQFLIQYYNGEERAKGNILERFSAQQFPDLHSELNLSSLELGDSALYFCASSVSVVNEQFFGPGTRLTVL.

This clone came up once. This rearrangement joins TRBV5-4 to TRBJ2-7; 10 bases align to TRBD1. CDR1 SGHNT and CDR2 YYREEE come from the germline V gene (reference sequence). This CDR3 region has 15 residues. V dropped 1 base and J dropped 5; count of bases not matched to a gene: 6. The CDR3 DNA reads TGTGCCAGCAGCTTGTGGGACAGGGGTCCAGACGAGCAGTACTTC. Encoded protein: CASSLWDRGPDEQYF.

CDR3 sequence: CASAGTGSYEQYF. CDR3 DNA sequence: TGTGCCAGCGCAGGGACAGGGAGCTACGAGCAGTACTTC. The rearrangement uses TRBV2 and TRBJ2-7, with TRBD1 matching 9 bases. V was clipped by 8 bases and J by 3 bases; unmatched bases: 5. The CDR3 spans 13 residues. Per the germline V gene, CDR1 is SNHLY and CDR2 is FYNNEI.

The V call is TRBV4-1, the J call TRBJ2-3, with D perhaps TRBD1 (6 bases). The CDR3 length is 14 residues. V lost 4 bases and J 2 bases, leaving 10 bases between the germline ends. Per germline, CDR1 MGHRA and CDR2 YSYEKL. The CDR3 loop reads CASSRQENTDTQYF. CDR3 in DNA: TGCGCCAGCAGCCGACAGGAAAACACAGATACGCAGTATTTT.

The chain links TRBV5-5 to TRBJ2-4; unclear D gene. V lost 1 base to trimming and J lost 0 bases, with 5 bases between them. Germline V gene sequence: CDR1 SGHKS, CDR2 YYEKEE (reference sequence). The CDR3 totals 14 residues. This chain's CDR3 is CASSLTVAKNIQYF. CDR3 in DNA: TGTGCCAGCAGCTTGACAGTAGCCAAAAACATTCAGTACTTC.

This rearrangement joins TRBV11-2 to TRBJ2-7; a weak D match, TRBD1 (5 bases). Germline values: CDR1 SGHAT, CDR2 FQNNGV. Trimming left V 5 bases short and J 0 bases short, with 11 bases between. The CDR3 extends over 14 amino acids. The CDR3, as DNA: TGTGCCAGCAGCAAGACAGAGGACTCCTACGAGCAGTACTTC. It encodes CASSKTEDSYEQYF.

The chain couples TRBV6-1 to TRBJ2-2; no firm D call. Germline assignment: CDR1 MNHNS and CDR2 SASEGT. There are 18 residues in the CDR3. V was shortened by 3 bases and J by 2 bases, with 19 bases between the two germline ends. The CDR3 coding sequence is TGTGCCAGCAGTGACCCATGGGTAACCGGGCCTAACACCGGGGAGCTGTTTTTT. Its protein is CASSDPWVTGPNTGELFF.

Of note for this clone: Other DNA sequences within the sample encode an identical CDR3. The rearrangement links TRBV28 to TRBJ2-7; D might be TRBD1 (5 bases). V was shortened by 5 bases and J by 3 bases, with 8 bases between the two germline ends. This CDR3 is built from 12 residues. Germline CDR1 is MDHEN and CDR2 is SYDVKM. The CDR3 region is CASSLTGYEQYF. The CDR3 DNA reads as TGTGCCAGCAGTCTCACAGGCTACGAGCAGTACTTC.